This TCR beta chain was sequenced in a study of regulatory T cells in long-lasting Graves disease (dated by TCRdb to the early 2020s). Regarding the complete study: Newly diagnosed Graves' disease patients had taken antithyroid drugs for less than 3 months. This study used TCR sequencing and RNA sequencing of peripheral blood to compare persistent Graves' disease patients against newly diagnosed Graves' disease patients. The study was conducted in China and was registered as a clinical trial. A total of roughly 35 samples underwent TCR sequencing: roughly 13 from persistent and roughly 20 from newly diagnosed Graves' disease patients. On the study overall, not on this receptor specifically: Compared with newly diagnosed patients, patients with persistent Graves' disease had lower TCR Shannon entropy and fewer highly expanded clones, which suggests clonal expansion. The study examined only peripheral blood because the primary lesion, thyroid tissue, could not be accessed. Persistent disease showed preferential use of TRBV28, TRBJ1-2 and TRBJ2-5, whereas newly diagnosed disease favored TRBV20-1 and TRBJ2-1. Only the TCR beta chain was sequenced and analyzed. A larger number of public clonotypes was shared among persistent patients (approximately 3,000) than among newly diagnosed patients (about 990). The authors acknowledged the small sample size as a limitation that may reduce accuracy.

This clonotype was recorded many times. Which antigen it targets is not known. Within one base of it there is no much larger clone, and no base qualities were kept. The time point label corresponds to: newly diagnosed GD, antithyroid drugs for less than 3 months. RNA was extracted from PBMCs in TRIzol for both TCR sequencing and RNA sequencing. The diagnosis of Graves' disease followed American Thyroid Association guidelines. Patients were recruited from an endocrinology department in Xi'an, China. Each patient gave 9 to 10 milliliters of peripheral blood, collected in an EDTA anticoagulant tube. Ficoll Paque Plus density gradient separation was used to isolate PBMCs, and no further T cell sorting was done. An Agilent 2100 Bioanalyzer and agarose gel were used to check RNA quality, and a NanoDrop 2000 was used to measure RNA concentration. The library was made by multiplex PCR. This sample was sequenced with an Illumina HiSeq 4000. iRepertoire HTBI primers and Arm-PCR amplification of CDR3 regions were used to construct TCR beta libraries. Before sequencing, the PCR products underwent gel purification. As for the authors' bioinformatics: Across samples, fewer than 70 TRBV and over 11 TRBJ segments were identified and used for gene usage analysis of CDR3 amino acid clonotypes. COPE and FqMerger were used to merge filtered high-quality paired reads into contigs. BLAST was used to align contigs to the IMGT TRBV, TRBD and TRBJ reference genes, and CDR3 was defined following IMGT. Clonotypes above 0.1% frequency were classified as highly expanded clones. Shannon entropy was used to measure repertoire diversity, and the Gini coefficient was used to measure V-J evenness. Clonotypes shared by more than one individual were considered public. In TCRdb, the public reads were trimmed at Q25 with fastp and aligned with MiXCR, with productive beta chains retained. Every distinct CDR3 protein forms one entry, paired with its most common genes and DNA. The authors' filters were not applied to this entry. The sample table contains a few hundred thousand distinct CDR3 sequences; only one count was recorded for around 20% of them. The ten largest clones represent approximately 10% of the sample.

V and J are truncated by 2 bases and 11 bases respectively, leaving an intervening sequence of 12 bases. The germline V gene supplies CDR1 MDHEN and CDR2 SYDVKM. Including the terminal cysteine and phenylalanine, the CDR3 comprises 12 residues. The sequence is cut down to CDR3 DNA, 36 bases in frame from base 1. These sequences were also reported in another study, on T cells in Graves' hyperthyroidism and ophthalmopathy. That second publication adds: A patient counted as having stable Graves' hyperthyroidism if no progression to ophthalmopathy occurred over 18 months of follow-up. Hyperthyroidism patients were aged 18 to 65 years and newly diagnosed, with disease duration of less than 2 months. Any patient with an uncontrolled infection, another autoimmune disease, pregnancy or lactation was excluded. Clinical symptoms, serum thyroxine and TRAb, thyroid ultrasound, and orbital computed tomography formed the basis for the diagnoses. The TCR CDR3 was subjected to a first round of RT-PCR using the HTBI primer set and the Qiagen OneStep RT-PCR kit. Most expanded thyroid clonotypes (frequency above 0.001) were also detected in blood, suggesting blood repertoires may reflect thyroid immune responses. Ophthalmopathy was separated from stable hyperthyroidism by a 13 V-J signature model, with around 90% sensitivity and 81% to 82% specificity obtained in cross-validation and 80%/75% obtained in testing. In validation, progression to ophthalmopathy was predicted by the model with approximately 67% sensitivity and 72.22% specificity, a median of roughly 6 months before onset. To identify distinguishing TCR V-J signatures, a discovery cohort of 100 or so patients was used, comprising 43 with Graves' ophthalmopathy and around 60 with stable Graves' hyperthyroidism. Whether ophthalmopathy could be predicted prospectively was tested in an independent validation cohort made up of 18 hyperthyroidism patients plus 17 patients who later progressed to ophthalmopathy. The 100 discovery patients were randomly split 7:3 into training and test sets. In addition, the study compared T-cell repertoires in thyroid tissue and in blood from roughly six Graves' hyperthyroidism patients. After sampling, hyperthyroidism patients received methimazole starting at 30 mg daily, and ophthalmopathy patients received high-dose intravenous methylprednisolone. A second multiplex PCR round built the libraries, followed by size selection and purification. Paired-end sequencing of the libraries was performed with 100 bp reads on an Illumina HiSeq2000. SOAPnuke was used to process the raw data, throwing out any read that contained adapters or uncalled bases, had a mean Phred below 15, or lacked an exact constant-primer or identifier match. COPE v1.2.5 was used to merge high-quality paired reads, and clonotypes were defined as unique nucleotide sequences. MiTCR v1.1 was used to align clonotypes to the IMGT TRBV, TRBD and TRBJ reference segments. Only V-J combinations with frequency above 0.0001, covering approximately 99% of repertoires, were analysed. The TCS score was defined as the ratio of F50 (clonal expansion) to E x V (chaos), calculated using BLOSUM62-based TCRdist between CDR3 peptides within each V-J. Welch's t-statistics and random forest reduced roughly 530 V-J features to 10 to 15, which were used in a naive Bayes classifier (R e1071). Sample size was not statistically predetermined, and investigators were not blinded to group allocation. The paper describes TCR Vbeta CDR3 sequencing of about 140 peripheral blood samples, made up of about 41 ophthalmopathy patients, around 78 hyperthyroidism patients and 17 progressor patients.

The receptor was isolated from a woman in her 30s with Graves disease. Donor details come from another sample of the same person, matched by shared clones. The chain links TRBV28 with TRBJ1-1, with TRBD1 as a weak D call on 5 bases. The sequencing used peripheral blood mononuclear cells (PBMCs), collected at new diagnosis, from a patient treated with antithyroid drugs. At the DNA level, the sequence is TGTGCCAGCAGTTTAATCGCAGGGAGGGCTTTCTTT. The resulting protein is CASSLIAGRAFF.